Below, one T cell receptor beta chain is given with its context. The data were taken from a study of blood T cell repertoires in COVID-19. V was clipped by 1 base and J by 5 bases, with 14 bases between them. The CDR3 is 16 amino acids. Germline V gene data show CDR1 as LGHDT and CDR2 as YNNKEL (reference sequence). In the study's own analysis: Scientists estimated how many nucleated cells there were by amplifying reference gene primers. Produced via immunoSEQ multiplex PCR; TCRdb's table is partial and in-frame only. V and J calls and clone size are those listed in that table; D and trimming were worked out from the DNA. The sample yields about 88,000 clones, around 85% seen once. Enrollment of patients from Seattle took place during active infection, with longitudinal follow-up.

The J gene is TRBJ1-4, the V gene TRBV3-1 (or the pseudogene TRBV3-2); D call uncertain. The receptor was isolated from an older woman with COVID-19, enrolled during active disease. Material: peripheral blood. The CDR3 DNA is TGTGCCAGCAGCCAAGTCCCGGGAACCACCAATGAAAAACTGTTTTTT. This codes for CASSQVPGTTNEKLFF.